Listed below are T cell receptor beta chains from one sample, sequenced in a study of blood T cell repertoires in COVID-19. Sequenced by immunoSEQ multiplex PCR; TCRdb stores in-frame clones only, minus some. The data hold 80,000 or so clones, with about nine tenths observed a single time. Sample: peripheral blood. These receptor sequences come from a woman aged 45-60 years in a cohort sampled during active COVID-19. The CDR3 runs from the conserved cysteine through the conserved F or W. D genes are given only for firm matches. The size entry is marked missing in some rows and otherwise reads once, few, many or a size class.

clone size	V gene	D gene	J gene	CDR3 DNA	CDR3 protein
once	TRBV15	TRBD2	TRBJ2-3	TGTGCCACCAGCAGAGGACTAGCGGGAGGCGCAGATACGCAGTATTTT	CATSRGLAGGADTQYF
NA	TRBV19	TRBD2	TRBJ2-3	TGTGCCAGTAGTATCCGTCTAGCGGGGAGCACAGATACGCAGTATTTT	CASSIRLAGSTDTQYF
NA	TRBV6-5	TRBD1	TRBJ1-2	TGTGCCAGCAGCAGGACAGGGGGCGATGGCTACACCTTC	CASSRTGGDGYTF
NA	TRBV18	NA	TRBJ1-3	TGTGCCAGCTCACCATCTTCAGGGGTGTCCGGAAACACCATATATTTT	CASSPSSGVSGNTIYF
NA	TRBV4-1	TRBD2	TRBJ2-3	TGCGCCAGCAGCCAAGATCGAGGCGGGAGGGCCACAGATACGCAGTATTTT	CASSQDRGGRATDTQYF
NA	TRBV2	NA	TRBJ1-1	TGTGCCAGCACCGGCGGGCCGAACACTGAAGCTTTCTTT	CASTGGPNTEAFF
NA	TRBV27	TRBD1	TRBJ1-2	TGTGCCAGCAGTGCCTCCAGGGACAGGGAAGGCTACACCTTC	CASSASRDREGYTF
NA	TRBV30	TRBD1	TRBJ1-1	TGTGCCTGGAGGTCTCTCGGACAGGCGTACACTGAAGCTTTCTTT	CAWRSLGQAYTEAFF
NA	TRBV28	TRBD2	TRBJ2-7	TGTGCCAGCAGTTGGACTAGCGGGAGTAACGAGCAGTACTTC	CASSWTSGSNEQYF
NA	TRBV6-5	TRBD1	TRBJ2-5	TGTGCCAGCAGTCGACAGGGCGGCCAAGAGACCCAGTACTTC	CASSRQGGQETQYF
NA	TRBV10-1	NA	TRBJ1-2	TGCGCCAGCAGTGAGTACAGATACTATGGCTACACCTTC	CASSEYRYYGYTF
NA	TRBV5-5	NA	TRBJ1-4	TGTGCCAGCAGCTTGCTGCCAGGGGATAATGAAAAACTGTTTTTT	CASSLLPGDNEKLFF
NA	TRBV24-1	NA	TRBJ2-3	TGTGCCACCAGTGATTCGGGGGTAACAGATACGCAGTATTTT	CATSDSGVTDTQYF
NA	TRBV7-6	NA	TRBJ2-1	TGTGCCAGCAGCCAAGCCGGGAAATACAATGAGCAGTTCTTC	CASSQAGKYNEQFF
NA	TRBV10-3	NA	TRBJ2-7	TGTGCCATCAGTCACACCAGGGACTCCTACGAGCAGTACTTC	CAISHTRDSYEQYF
once	TRBV12-5	NA	TRBJ1-3	TGTGCTAGTGGTTTGGCCTTTGGGGGCCAAGCTCGTTGGTCTGGAAACACCATATATTTT	CASGLAFGGQARWSGNTIYF
NA	TRBV9	NA	TRBJ1-2	TGTGCCAGCAGCGTGGGGGGGACCTCTTTGGGTTACACCTTC	CASSVGGTSLGYTF
once	TRBV4-1	TRBD2	TRBJ2-5	TGCGCCAGCAGCCATGGACTAGCGGGGGGCCAAGAGACCCAGTACTTC	CASSHGLAGGQETQYF
NA	TRBV25-1	NA	TRBJ1-1	TGTGCCAGCAGTGAGCCTGGACGGGGGAGGAACACTGAAGCTTTCTTT	CASSEPGRGRNTEAFF
NA	TRBV11-3	NA	TRBJ2-1	TGTGCCAGCAGCAACCGACTAGTTCGCGATGAGCAGTTCTTC	CASSNRLVRDEQFF
NA	TRBV28	NA	TRBJ1-1	TGTGCCAGCAGGGCAGGGGTGACTGAAGCTTTCTTT	CASRAGVTEAFF
NA	TRBV30	TRBD1	TRBJ1-5	TGTGCCTGGACACAGGGGATGGGCAATCAGCCCCAGCATTTT	CAWTQGMGNQPQHF
NA	TRBV5-8	TRBD2	TRBJ2-2	TGTGCCAGCAGCCCTACTCCTCGGACTAGATTTAACACCGGGGAGCTGTTTTTT	CASSPTPRTRFNTGELFF
NA	TRBV20-1	TRBD2	TRBJ2-1	TGCAGTGCTAGTGCTAGCGGGAGGTTGGATGAGCAGTTCTTC	CSASASGRLDEQFF
NA	TRBV28	TRBD1	TRBJ1-2	TGTGCCAGCAGTTTGGGACAGGGCTACGGCTACACCTTC	CASSLGQGYGYTF
NA	TRBV30	NA	TRBJ1-2	TGTGCCTGGGGCCGCGGCCTATATGGCTACACCTTC	CAWGRGLYGYTF
NA	TRBV2	TRBD1	TRBJ1-1	TGTGCCAGCAGTCGGGACAGGGGGTCCACTGAAGCTTTCTTT	CASSRDRGSTEAFF
NA	TRBV18	TRBD1	TRBJ2-5	TGTGCCAGCTCCCTCACAGGGGGGCAAGAGACCCAGTACTTC	CASSLTGGQETQYF
NA	TRBV6-5	TRBD1	TRBJ1-4	TGTGCCAGCAGACTACCCGGACAGGGCGGGGTGTTTTTT	CASRLPGQGGVFF
NA	TRBV7-3	NA	TRBJ2-3	TGTGCCAGCAGCTGGAGGCAGAGCACAGATACGCAGTATTTT	CASSWRQSTDTQYF
NA	TRBV12-3/TRBV12-4	NA	TRBJ1-2	TGTGCCAGCAGTCCCCCTAGCGGCTATGGCTACACCTTC	CASSPPSGYGYTF
few	TRBV5-1	NA	TRBJ2-3	TGCGCCAGCAGCTTTAGGGAGGCCCCCACAGATACGCAGTATTTT	CASSFREAPTDTQYF
NA	TRBV30	NA	TRBJ1-1	TGTGCCTGGAGTGTAGTCGGGGCTGAAGCTTTCTTT	CAWSVVGAEAFF
NA	TRBV3-1/TRBV3-2	TRBD2	TRBJ2-5	TGTGCCAGCAGATCCTCGGCGGGAGGAGAGACCCAGTACTTC	CASRSSAGGETQYF
NA	TRBV5-1	TRBD2	TRBJ2-2	TGCGCCAGCAGCATCCCGGATGGGAGCGGGGGGGACACCGGGGAGCTGTTTTTT	CASSIPDGSGGDTGELFF
NA	TRBV10-3	TRBD2	TRBJ2-1	TGTGCCATCAGTGACCAGACTAGCGGGGGCCACTACAATGAGCAGTTCTTC	CAISDQTSGGHYNEQFF
NA	TRBV6-6	NA	TRBJ2-1	TGTGCCAGCAGTCCGGAGTCGCGTTGGGATGAGCAGTTCTTC	CASSPESRWDEQFF
few	TRBV5-1	NA	TRBJ1-5	TGCGCCAGCAGCCCTGAGTTGAATCAGCCCCAGCATTTT	CASSPELNQPQHF
NA	TRBV9	TRBD1	TRBJ1-2	TGTGCCAGCACGAAGGACAGGAACTATGGCTACACCTTC	CASTKDRNYGYTF
few	TRBV19	NA	TRBJ2-4	TGTGCCAGTAGTATTTTAACTAGTGGTGGAAACATTCAGTACTTC	CASSILTSGGNIQYF
NA	TRBV5-1	TRBD2	TRBJ2-1	TGCGCCAGCGCGGTAGTAGCGGGTTCCTACAATGAGCAGTTCTTC	CASAVVAGSYNEQFF
NA	TRBV2	NA	TRBJ2-1	TGTGCCAGCAGTGACTACTTAATGGGACATTCTAAGGGCAATGAGCAGTTCTTC	CASSDYLMGHSKGNEQFF
NA	TRBV5-1	TRBD1	TRBJ2-3	TGCGCCAGCAGCTTCAGGGGGCGGAGCACAGATACGCAGTATTTT	CASSFRGRSTDTQYF
NA	TRBV9	TRBD2	TRBJ2-3	TGTGCCAGCAGCGTAGAAGCGGGGGCCCTCACAGATACGCAGTATTTT	CASSVEAGALTDTQYF
NA	TRBV11-3	TRBD1	TRBJ2-5	TGTGCCAGCAGCTGGGGACAGCAGCAGACCCAGTACTTC	CASSWGQQQTQYF
NA	TRBV28	TRBD1	TRBJ1-4	TGTGCCAGCAGCAGCGGACAGGAGTATGAAAAACTGTTTTTT	CASSSGQEYEKLFF
NA	TRBV10-3	TRBD1	TRBJ1-2	TGTGCCATCAGCCTTAGGACAGGGTCGGATGGCTACACCTTC	CAISLRTGSDGYTF
once	TRBV29-1	TRBD1	TRBJ2-7	TGCAGCGTTGCGGTGACAGGGGACTACGAGCAGTACTTC	CSVAVTGDYEQYF
few	TRBV6-5	TRBD1	TRBJ1-2	TGTGCCACACGACCGACAGGGGGGTATGGCTACACCTTC	CATRPTGGYGYTF
NA	TRBV2	NA	TRBJ1-1	TGTGCCACCAGCAGTATTTGGAACACTGAAGCTTTCTTT	CATSSIWNTEAFF
NA	TRBV11-3	TRBD1	TRBJ2-6	TGTGCCAGCAGCGTTACCGGGACAGCGGTCTCTGGGGCCAACGTCCTGACTTTC	CASSVTGTAVSGANVLTF
NA	TRBV18	TRBD1	TRBJ2-1	TGTGCCAGCGCTCCGGGACAGGGCGACAATGAGCAGTTCTTC	CASAPGQGDNEQFF